These 25 T cell receptor beta chains came from one sample sequenced in a study of T cell repertoires in cytomegalovirus infection. One entry per CDR3 protein, called by TCRdb with MiXCR from the reads. The sample shows approximately 130,000 distinct CDR3 sequences, more than 7% of them seen only once. The sequencing sample was made of PBMCs. All receptors derive from a human donor in good health (CMV status not recorded). Some clones in this sample may be carry-over from other donors' samples.

This clonotype was counted between two and nine times. CDR3 nucleotide sequence: TGTGCCAGCAGCTCGGGGGACGGACTGGGAGGGACTGAAGCTTTCTTT. Translation gives CASSSGDGLGGTEAFF. V is TRBV11-2 and J is TRBJ1-1; D might be TRBD1 (5 bases). CDR3 size: 16 residues. Germline assignment: CDR1 SGHAT and CDR2 FQNNGV. V lost 4 bases to trimming and J lost 5 bases, with 20 bases between them.

A few counts support this clonotype. This chain connects TRBV19 to TRBJ2-1; 10 bases agree with TRBD2. CDR1 and CDR2 from the germline V gene are LNHDA and SQIVND (reference sequence). This CDR3 comprises 21 residues. V was pared by 3 bases and J by 0 bases, with 17 bases of the junction left unmatched. The CDR3 spells CASSIVSGTSGVRSSYNEQFF. The CDR3 DNA reads as TGTGCCAGTAGTATTGTTTCCGGAACTAGCGGGGTCCGGAGCTCCTACAATGAGCAGTTCTTC.

This clonotype was counted a few times. This chain uses TRBV18 with TRBJ2-7, with D uncertain. The length of the CDR3 is 14 residues. V was cut by 6 bases and J by 2 bases, with 14 bases left in between. CDR1 KGHSH and CDR2 LQKENI come from the germline V gene. CDR3 amino acids: CASSLKDGPYEQYF. The DNA for the CDR3 is TGTGCCAGCTCCCTCAAGGACGGACCCTACGAGCAGTACTTC.

This clonotype was seen ten or more times. The chain employs TRBV10-3 and TRBJ1-1, with 11 bases fitting TRBD1. This CDR3 comprises 14 residues. Per germline, CDR1 ENHRY and CDR2 SYGVKD. V shed 8 bases and J 4 bases; nucleotides not matched to a gene: 6. The CDR3 DNA sequence: TGTGCCATCTCCGGACAGGGGGCGACCACTGAAGCTTTCTTT. This sequence encodes CAISGQGATTEAFF.

This clonotype was detected ten times or more. The chain links TRBV7-2 to TRBJ2-3, with TRBD2 as a possible D gene (7 bases). Trimming removed 5 bases from V and 3 bases from J, with 18 bases in between. This CDR3 spans 16 amino acids. The V gene's germline CDR1 is SGHTA and CDR2 FQGNSA. Here the CDR3 DNA reads TGTGCCAGCAGCGGTGTCGGGGGCGGGGGTACAGATACGCAGTATTTT. Protein product: CASSGVGGGGTDTQYF.

The chain combines TRBV6-1 with TRBJ2-3; 13 bases line up with TRBD2. Germline CDR1 is MNHNS and CDR2 is SASEGT. The CDR3 contains 15 residues. V lost 6 bases, J lost 4 bases, and 4 bases stayed unmatched. The CDR3 DNA follows: TGTGCCAGCAGCGAACTAGCGGGGGGGCCAGATACGCAGTATTTT. Translating it yields CASSELAGGPDTQYF.

This clonotype was seen ten or more times. This chain uses TRBV7-9 with TRBJ1-5, with 7 bases lining up with TRBD1. The ends lost 1 base at V and 5 bases at J; junction bases unmatched: 2. The CDR3 covers 14 residues. Per the germline V gene, CDR1 is SEHNR and CDR2 is FQNEAQ (reference sequence). CDR3 residues: CASSLGGTDQPQHF. CDR3 DNA: TGTGCCAGCAGCTTAGGAGGGACAGATCAGCCCCAGCATTTT.

In its sample, this clonotype is medium-sized. This chain links TRBV19 with TRBJ1-5; D is unclear. The germline V and J ends were trimmed by 6 bases and 2 bases, with 14 bases remaining between them. Germline CDR1 and CDR2: LNHDA and SQIVND (reference sequence). The CDR3 loop spans 15 amino acids. DNA for the CDR3: TGTGCCAGTAGCCTACTCCCAGGAGGCAATCAGCCCCAGCATTTT. Translated, it gives CASSLLPGGNQPQHF.

About this clonotype itself: This may come from a read error, since a much larger clone is one base off. This rearrangement joins TRBV29-1 to TRBJ2-1; TRBD2 aligns across 8 bases. Germline lookup yields CDR1 SQVTM and CDR2 ANQGSEA. This CDR3 is 13 amino acids long. CDR3: CGVDRTSIHEQFF. The CDR3 DNA reads as TGCGGCGTTGACCGGACTAGCATTCATGAGCAGTTCTTC.

The rearrangement links TRBV3-1 to TRBJ2-3; D may be TRBD2 (5 bases). CDR3 length: 15 amino acids. Germline assignment: CDR1 LGHDT and CDR2 YNNKEL (reference sequence). V was shortened by 0 bases and J by 4 bases, with 11 bases between the two germline ends. This CDR3 reads CASSQDLGRADTQYF. The CDR3 nucleotides read TGTGCCAGCAGCCAAGATTTGGGGAGAGCAGATACGCAGTATTTT.

The sample holds many counts of this clonotype. This sequence joins TRBV7-8 and TRBJ1-1; weak D call: TRBD1 (6 bases). CDR3 length: 11 amino acids. Trimming cost V 6 bases and J 8 bases, with 10 bases left between them. CDR1 and CDR2 (germline): SGHVS, FQNEAQ. CDR3 in DNA: TGTGCCAGCAGGGAGGGGGGCGAAGCTTTCTTT. Translation: CASREGGEAFF.

This clonotype came up many times. The gene calls are TRBV28 and TRBJ1-6; D remains unclear. This CDR3 region has 13 residues. Germline CDR1 MDHEN, CDR2 SYDVKM. V gave up 5 bases and J gave up 4 bases, with 6 bases separating them. CDR3 region: CASSPDYNSPLHF. CDR3 DNA: TGTGCCAGCAGTCCAGATTATAATTCACCCCTCCACTTT.

The chain couples TRBV18 to TRBJ2-3; D may be TRBD2 (6 bases). CDR1 is KGHSH and CDR2 is LQKENI in the germline V gene. V gave up 2 bases and J gave up 5 bases, with 20 bases separating them. The CDR3 extends over 17 amino acids. CDR3 amino acids: CASSPSAEGRTRDTQYF. The CDR3 DNA sequence: TGTGCCAGCTCACCATCTGCGGAGGGGCGCACAAGAGATACGCAGTATTTT.

This clonotype was observed at least ten times. The chain combines TRBV7-8 with TRBJ1-1; 7 bases match TRBD1. The junction had 24 bases not matched to a gene; V was cut back by 0 bases and J by 5 bases. Germline CDR1 is SGHVS and CDR2 is FQNEAQ. The CDR3 has 21 residues. CDR3 bases: TGTGCCAGCAGCTTAGCGGTAACTCCGGGACAGAAAAAACTTGAGGGAACTGAAGCTTTCTTT. This codes for CASSLAVTPGQKKLEGTEAFF.

Regarding this clonotype: A single base separates this from a much larger clone, so it may be a read error. This chain uses TRBV6-5 with TRBJ1-1, with no clear D. This CDR3 region has 11 residues. CDR1 is MNHEY, CDR2 SVGAGI, per germline. CDR3 sequence: CARSYLTEAFF. CDR3 coding DNA: TGTGCCAGAAGTTACCTCACTGAAGCTTTCTTT.

This clonotype was observed a handful of times. The J gene is TRBJ1-6, the V gene TRBV2, with D possibly matching TRBD1 (5 bases). V was cut by 6 bases and J by 5 bases, with 8 bases left in between. The CDR3 loop spans 13 amino acids. CDR1 and CDR2 (germline): SNHLY, FYNNEI. CDR3 sequence reads: CASSAGNNSPLHF. The CDR3 DNA follows: TGTGCCAGCAGCGCAGGGAATAATTCACCCCTCCACTTT. The full variable domain, its missing parts supplied by reference TRBV2 and TRBJ1-6, is EPEVTQTPSHQVTQMGQEVILRCVPISNHLYFYWYRQILGQKVEFLVSFYNNEISEKSEIFDDQFSVERPDGSNFTLKIRSTKLEDSAMYFCASSAGNNSPLHFGNGTRLTVT.

Ten or more counts support this clonotype. The chain combines TRBV12-3 or TRBV12-4 with TRBJ1-3; unclear D gene. Between the trimmed V and J ends, which lost 3 bases and 2 bases, there was a span of 8 bases. The CDR3 is 14 residues long. The CDR3 nucleotides read TGTGCCAGCAGTTTGGTAGGGACTGGAAACACCATATATTTT. Its protein is CASSLVGTGNTIYF.

This clonotype has just a few counts. The chain carries TRBV2 and TRBJ1-2, with D uncertain. The germline gives CDR1 SNHLY, CDR2 FYNNEI. CDR3 length: 11 amino acids. V was trimmed by 10 bases and J by 9 bases, leaving 15 bases between them. CDR3 coding DNA: TGTGCCACACGCTGGGCCGCAAGCTACACCTTC. This sequence encodes CATRWAASYTF.

This clonotype was observed many times. The chain uses TRBV4-1 and TRBJ2-1, with TRBD2 matching over 8 bases. V lost 0 bases and J lost 6; bases outside the gene matches: 10. Germline V lookup: CDR1 MGHRA, CDR2 YSYEKL. CDR3 length: 17 residues. CDR3 sequence reads: CASSQDERGGISNEQFF. The CDR3 nucleotides read TGCGCCAGCAGCCAAGATGAACGGGGGGGTATAAGCAATGAGCAGTTCTTC.

Many counts were recorded for this clonotype. The rearrangement links TRBV7-2 to TRBJ2-1; 7 positions match TRBD1. V was pared by 3 bases and J by 0 bases, with 11 bases of the junction left unmatched. CDR3 length equals 18 residues. Per the germline V gene, CDR1 is SGHTA and CDR2 is FQGNSA. CDR3 region: CASSLVTGAIGSYNEQFF. In DNA, the CDR3 is TGTGCCAGCAGCTTGGTAACAGGGGCGATAGGCTCCTACAATGAGCAGTTCTTC.

This clonotype has a count of ten or more. V usage is TRBV6-6 and J usage is TRBJ2-3, with 7 nucleotides matching TRBD1. Unmatched junction bases numbered 12, after V lost 6 bases and J lost 6 bases. Germline CDR1 is MNHNY and CDR2 is SVGAGI (reference sequence). The CDR3 spans 15 residues. In nucleotides, the CDR3 is TGTGCCAGCAGCCCCAGGGGCCAGGGGGATGATACGCAGTATTTT. This translates into CASSPRGQGDDTQYF.

This clonotype appeared many times. In DNA, the CDR3 is TGTGCCAGCACCCCGGGGGGACAACAGCCCCAGCATTTT. It yields the protein CASTPGGQQPQHF. The chain has TRBV7-4 and TRBJ1-5, with a tentative D call TRBD1 (6 bases). The CDR3 sequence is 13 residues long. V gave up 7 bases and J gave up 7 bases, with 14 bases separating them. From germline, CDR1 is SGHVT and CDR2 SQSDAQ.

The sample holds many counts of this clonotype. The CDR3 is CAWSGVQRDEQFF. DNA of the CDR3: TGTGCCTGGAGTGGCGTCCAACGGGATGAGCAGTTCTTC. J is TRBJ2-1 and V is TRBV30; D remains unclear. Germline V CDR1 and CDR2: GTSNPN, SVGIG (reference sequence). The CDR3 has 13 amino acids. V was clipped by 1 base and J by 8 bases, with 12 bases between them. Using reference TRBV30 and TRBJ2-1 for the parts outside the CDR3, the full variable domain is SQTIHQWPATLVQPVGSPLSLECTVEGTSNPNLYWYRQAAGRGLQLLFYSVGIGQISSEVPQNLSASRPQDRQFILSSKKLLLSDSGFYLCAWSGVQRDEQFFGPGTRLTVL.

Of note for this clonotype: One end of the junction varies from germline; a read error may be responsible. This chain links TRBV12-3 or TRBV12-4 with TRBJ1-1; D is possibly TRBD1 (5 bases). The CDR3 has 13 residues. The CDR3 coding sequence is TGTGCCAGCAGTTTTTTAGGACACACAGAAGATTTCTTT. This sequence encodes CASSFLGHTEDFF.

This clonotype came up many times. The chain joins TRBV11-2 to TRBJ2-3; TRBD2 is a possible D gene (6 bases). V lost 5 bases and J 6 bases, leaving 12 bases between the germline ends. In germline, CDR1 is SGHAT, CDR2 FQNNGV. This CDR3 region has 13 residues. This CDR3 reads CASSPGRGDTQYF. For the CDR3, the DNA is TGTGCCAGCAGCCCCGGACGGGGGGATACGCAGTATTTT.